These 26 T cell receptor beta chains were sequenced from one sample in a study of cytomegalovirus exposure and HLA in healthy donors. 13 Jbeta primers and 60 Vbeta primers were used for the PCR. The assay was immunoSEQ multiplex PCR, and TCRdb's table has in-frame clones only and misses some. The table lists tens of thousands of clones. Sequenced input: PBMCs. The receptors were gathered from a woman in her 30s in good health and CMV-seropositive.

The rearrangement joins TRBV30 to TRBJ2-2, with TRBD2 matching 7 bases. V was clipped by 3 bases and J by 5 bases; unmatched bases: 3. This CDR3 is 13 amino acids long. CDR1 and CDR2 (germline): GTSNPN, SVGIG (reference sequence). CDR3 sequence (DNA): TGTGCCTGGAGCCTACTAGCGACCGGGGAGCTGTTTTTT. Translation gives CAWSLLATGELFF.

V is TRBV5-1 and J is TRBJ2-5; 8 bases are a match to TRBD1. The end of the DNA is better explained by TRBJ2-7, so the J call may be wrong. Germline loops: CDR1 SGHRS, CDR2 YFSETQ. This CDR3 has 14 residues. CDR3 nucleotides: TGCGCCAGCAACGGCGGGCAGGGGGCCCACGAGCAGTACTTC. Protein product: CASNGGQGAHEQYF.

The rearrangement joins TRBV6-5 to TRBJ2-7, with 8 bases lining up with TRBD2. The CDR3 sequence is 14 residues long. Germline CDR1 is MNHEY and CDR2 is SVGAGI. J was trimmed by 0 bases and V by 6 bases; bases with no gene match: 4. CDR3 region: CASSSRGDSYEQYF. The CDR3 bases are TGTGCCAGCAGCTCGCGGGGGGACTCCTACGAGCAGTACTTC.

V and J are TRBV6-1 and TRBJ1-2, with unresolved D. Germline-derived CDR1 and CDR2 are MNHNS and SASEGT. There are 13 residues in the CDR3. Trimming stripped 4 bases from V and 10 bases from J, with 16 bases between. The CDR3 region is CASSVSGVRSYTF. In DNA, the CDR3 is TGTGCCAGCAGTGTCTCCGGGGTGCGGTCCTACACCTTC.

Turning to this clone: At one end, the junction sequence differs from germline, possibly due to a read error. The J gene is TRBJ1-4, the V gene TRBV9; TRBD1 is a possible D gene (6 bases). The CDR3 runs 15 residues. Germline V gene sequence: CDR1 SGDLS, CDR2 YYNGEE. The CDR3 loop is CASSGTGNSHEELFF. In DNA form, the CDR3 reads TGTGCCAGCAGCGGAACAGGGAACTCGCATGAAGAACTGTTTTTT.

The rearrangement joins TRBV30 to TRBJ1-1; tentative D call: TRBD1 (5 bases). Trimming removed 6 bases at V and 1 base at J, with 12 bases between. The CDR3 contains 13 residues. CDR1 and CDR2 from the germline V gene are GTSNPN and SVGIG (reference sequence). CDR3 in amino acids: CACAPDRNTEAFF. Written as DNA, the CDR3 is TGTGCCTGTGCCCCCGACAGGAACACTGAAGCTTTCTTT. The entire variable domain, with the rest obtained from reference TRBV30 and TRBJ1-1, is as follows: SQTIHQWPATLVQPVGSPLSLECTVEGTSNPNLYWYRQAAGRGLQLLFYSVGIGQISSEVPQNLSASRPQDRQFILSSKKLLLSDSGFYLCACAPDRNTEAFFGQGTRLTVV.

The chain links TRBV6-6 to TRBJ1-5, with TRBD1 as a possible D gene (5 bases). CDR3 length: 14 amino acids. Germline CDR1 MNHNY, CDR2 SVGAGI (reference sequence). The V end was cut by 5 bases, the J end by 4 bases, with 12 bases between. Written as DNA, the CDR3 is TGTGCCAGCAGTGGCGGGGCAGGAAATCAGCCCCAGCATTTT. Its protein is CASSGGAGNQPQHF.

CDR3 in DNA: TGTGCCAGCAGGGGACCAAGCGGGATCCCCTCCGAGCAGTACTTC. Amino acids: CASRGPSGIPSEQYF. The chain carries TRBV25-1 and TRBJ2-7; TRBD2 aligns across 7 bases. CDR1 is MGHDK, CDR2 SYGVNS, per germline. The CDR3 length is 15 residues. Trimming cost V 6 bases and J 6 bases; bases outside gene matches: 14.

The V gene is TRBV28, the J gene TRBJ2-7; the D gene is possibly TRBD1 (5 bases). V lost 3 bases and J lost 3, with 9 bases in between. This CDR3 is built from 13 residues. Germline V gene sequence: CDR1 MDHEN, CDR2 SYDVKM. The CDR3 nucleotides are TGTGCCAGCAGTTTCAACAGGAACTACGAGCAGTACTTC. As protein: CASSFNRNYEQYF.

This sequence joins TRBV11-3 and TRBJ2-2; 8 bases map to TRBD2. The CDR3 runs to 17 residues. After removal of 4 bases from V and 5 bases from J, the junction contained 12 bases not matched to a gene. Germline-derived CDR1 and CDR2 are SGHNT and YENEEA. CDR3 amino acids: CASSSPGLVGGTGELFF. DNA of the CDR3: TGTGCCAGCAGCTCCCCGGGACTAGTTGGAGGAACCGGGGAGCTGTTTTTT.

The V gene is TRBV27, the J gene TRBJ2-7; 8 positions agree with TRBD2. V lost 0 bases, J lost 3 bases, and 7 bases stayed unmatched. Germline CDR1 is MNHEY and CDR2 is SMNVEV (reference sequence). This CDR3 is built from 16 residues. CDR3 sequence reads: CASSLSQREISYEQYF. In DNA form, the CDR3 reads TGTGCCAGCAGTTTATCCCAGCGGGAGATAAGCTACGAGCAGTACTTC.

The J gene is TRBJ2-1, the V gene TRBV5-5, with D perhaps matching TRBD1 (5 bases). CDR1 and CDR2 (germline): SGHKS, YYEKEE (reference sequence). With 0 bases removed from V and 6 bases from J, the gap between germline ends came to 10 bases. This CDR3 has 14 amino acids. DNA of the CDR3: TGTGCCAGCAGCTTGGTAGGCAGGGCCAATGAGCAGTTCTTC. Translating gives CASSLVGRANEQFF. Using reference TRBV5-5 and TRBJ2-1 for the parts outside the CDR3, the full variable domain is DAGVTQSPTHLIKTRGQQVTLRCSPISGHKSVSWYQQVLGQGPQFIFQYYEKEERGRGNFPDRFSARQFPNYSSELNVNALLLGDSALYLCASSLVGRANEQFFGPGTRLTVL.

The rearrangement joins TRBV6-1 to TRBJ2-2; tentative D call: TRBD1 (5 bases). The V end was cut by 0 bases, the J end by 4 bases, with 15 bases between. This CDR3 region has 17 residues. CDR1 and CDR2 from the germline V gene are MNHNS and SASEGT. This CDR3 is CASSEALQGGITGELFF. The CDR3 nucleotides read TGTGCCAGCAGTGAAGCGCTTCAGGGTGGGATCACCGGGGAGCTGTTTTTT.

This chain links TRBV28 with TRBJ2-7; 11 bases agree with TRBD1. Germline V gives CDR1 MDHEN, CDR2 SYDVKM. V was clipped by 3 bases and J by 6 bases; unmatched bases: 4. CDR3 length: 14 residues. In DNA, the CDR3 is TGTGCCAGCAGTTTCCGGGACAGGGGGGGCGAGCAGTACTTC. This codes for CASSFRDRGGEQYF.

CDR3 bases: TGTGCCAGCAGCGTAATGCTGGGTCGGGAGGGCCCCGGGGCCAACGTCCTGACTTTC. Its protein is CASSVMLGREGPGANVLTF. The chain couples TRBV14 to TRBJ2-6; 8 bases agree with TRBD2. Unmatched junction bases numbered 16, after V lost 5 bases and J lost 4 bases. The CDR3 length is 19 residues. Germline V gene data show CDR1 as SGHDN and CDR2 as FVKESK.

This rearrangement joins TRBV9 to TRBJ2-3, with D uncertain. Germline CDR1 is SGDLS and CDR2 is YYNGEE. This CDR3 spans 15 amino acids. V lost 3 bases, J lost 3 bases, and 14 bases lay in between. The CDR3 DNA sequence: TGTGCCAGCAGCGCGATAAGCGTTGGGACAGATACGCAGTATTTT. Encoded protein: CASSAISVGTDTQYF.

The V and J genes are TRBV29-1 and TRBJ1-1; tentatively, D is TRBD1 (5 bases). The CDR3 covers 14 residues. CDR1 and CDR2 (germline): SQVTM, ANQGSEA. The V end lost 0 bases, the J end lost 0 bases, and 8 bases lay between the germline ends. In DNA form, the CDR3 reads TGCAGCGTTGAAGATGCAGGGATGAACACTGAAGCTTTCTTT. As protein: CSVEDAGMNTEAFF.

This chain joins TRBV25-1 and TRBJ1-6; perhaps TRBD1 as D (5 bases). Trimming removed 8 bases at V and 0 bases at J, with 14 bases between. The CDR3 is 16 residues long. Germline CDR1 and CDR2: MGHDK and SYGVNS. CDR3 coding DNA: TGTGCCAGCGGGATAAGACAGTCCTCCTATAATTCACCCCTCCACTTT. It yields the protein CASGIRQSSYNSPLHF.

V usage is TRBV5-6 and J usage is TRBJ1-2; D is unclear. CDR1 SGHDT and CDR2 YYEEEE come from the germline V gene. The CDR3 consists of 14 residues. Between the trimmed V and J ends, which lost 4 bases and 2 bases, there was a span of 12 bases. The CDR3 sequence is CASSAGPGNYGYTF. In DNA, the CDR3 is TGTGCCAGCAGCGCTGGGCCAGGCAACTATGGCTACACCTTC.

The chain carries TRBV6-1 and TRBJ2-7; the match to TRBD1 covers 8 bases. V dropped 2 bases and J dropped 3; count of bases not matched to a gene: 6. This CDR3 is built from 15 residues. CDR1 is MNHNS and CDR2 is SASEGT in the germline V gene. The chain's CDR3 is CASSEPRTGNYEQYF. CDR3 nucleotide sequence: TGTGCCAGCAGTGAACCGAGGACAGGGAACTACGAGCAGTACTTC.

The V call is TRBV27, the J call TRBJ1-1; D remains ambiguous. V shed 2 bases and J shed 1 base, with 11 bases lying between them. Per the germline V gene, CDR1 is MNHEY and CDR2 is SMNVEV (reference sequence). The length of the CDR3 is 15 residues. CDR3 sequence (DNA): TGTGCCAGCAGTTTAAACCCCCGACAGAACACTGAAGCTTTCTTT. This sequence encodes CASSLNPRQNTEAFF.

The CDR3 loop reads CASSAGGGAAYEQYF. In nucleotides, the CDR3 is TGTGCCAGCAGCGCGGGCGGTGGGGCGGCCTACGAGCAGTACTTC. The chain recombines TRBV9 with TRBJ2-7, with a weak D call TRBD1 (5 bases). The CDR3 extends over 15 amino acids. Germline lookup yields CDR1 SGDLS and CDR2 YYNGEE. Trimming pared 3 bases from V and 2 bases from J, leaving 15 bases between.

This chain connects TRBV5-1 to TRBJ1-1; a weak D match, TRBD1 (6 bases). V was pared by 4 bases and J by 0 bases, with 10 bases between. The CDR3 spans 14 residues. Germline assignment: CDR1 SGHRS and CDR2 YFSETQ. CDR3 protein: CASSMTGMNTEAFF. DNA for the CDR3: TGCGCCAGCAGCATGACAGGAATGAACACTGAAGCTTTCTTT.

The genes are TRBV5-4 and TRBJ2-5; TRBD2 is a possible D gene (6 bases). V gave up 2 bases and J gave up 5 bases, with 16 bases separating them. The V gene's germline CDR1 is SGHNT and CDR2 YYREEE (reference sequence). This CDR3 comprises 15 residues. CDR3 amino acids: CASSFRSGRDETQYF. The CDR3, as DNA: TGTGCCAGCAGCTTCCGGTCAGGGCGGGACGAGACCCAGTACTTC.

The CDR3 region has the DNA TGTGCCAGCAGCCCCGGGACAGGGAACACCGGGGAGCTGTTTTTT. This gives the protein CASSPGTGNTGELFF. V usage is TRBV7-3 and J usage is TRBJ2-2, with TRBD1 matching over 8 bases. J was trimmed by 1 base and V by 5 bases; bases with no gene match: 3. CDR1 and CDR2 (germline): SGHTA, FQGTGA. CDR3 length: 15 amino acids.

V usage is TRBV29-1 and J usage is TRBJ1-1; D may be TRBD1 (6 bases). Germline lookup yields CDR1 SQVTM and CDR2 ANQGSEA. The CDR3 length is 12 residues. V lost 8 bases and J 1 base, leaving 11 bases between the germline ends. Written as DNA, the CDR3 is TGCAGCATCCGGGACAAGAACACTGAAGCTTTCTTT. Amino acids: CSIRDKNTEAFF.